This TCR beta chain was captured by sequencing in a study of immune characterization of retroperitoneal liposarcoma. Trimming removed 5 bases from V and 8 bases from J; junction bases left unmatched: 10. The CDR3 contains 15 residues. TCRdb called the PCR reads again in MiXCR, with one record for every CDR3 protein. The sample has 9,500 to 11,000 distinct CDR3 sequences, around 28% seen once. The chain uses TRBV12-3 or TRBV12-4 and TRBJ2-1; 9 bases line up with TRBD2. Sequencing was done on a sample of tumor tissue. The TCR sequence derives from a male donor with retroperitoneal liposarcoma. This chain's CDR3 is CASSLTGGGAYEQFF. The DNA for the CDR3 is TGTGCCAGCAGTCTGACGGGCGGGGGGGCCTATGAGCAGTTCTTC.